This T cell receptor beta chain was documented in a study of technical replicates of blood from several donors. TCRdb keeps only in-frame clones here, not all; method: immunoSEQ multiplex PCR. The data show fewer than 45,000 clones, about 96% seen once. The CDR3 length is 13 residues. The germline gives CDR1 SGHRS, CDR2 YFSETQ. Trimming cost V 4 bases and J 1 base, with 8 bases left between them. Sequencing was performed on T cells isolated from PBMCs. The clonotype originates from a human donor in good health. The chain links TRBV5-1 to TRBJ1-1; D gene unclear. CDR3 DNA sequence: TGCGCCAGCAGCCCGCAAGCGAACACTGAAGCTTTCTTT. The encoded protein is CASSPQANTEAFF.